This TCR beta chain was found in a study of response to subunit inactivated influenza vaccine. Study-level results: Each seasonal influenza vaccination, the authors suggested, recruits few new T cells.

On this clonotype: What it binds is unknown.

One entry per CDR3 protein results from TCRdb running MiXCR on the RT-PCR reads. This table has 550,000 to 600,000 distinct CDR3 sequences, approximately 12% appearing once. Trimming left V 10 bases short and J 5 bases short, with 14 bases between. CDR1 is MNHEY and CDR2 is SVGAGI in the germline V gene. CDR3 size: 12 residues. The sequence derives from a man aged 45-65 years who received an inactivated influenza vaccine. The source material was PBMCs from blood, sampled on the day of vaccination. The chain carries TRBV6-5 and TRBJ1-1; D uncertain. The CDR3 DNA follows: TGTGCCACCTCTGTCCGGGGTACTGAAGCTTTCTTT. Its translation: CATSVRGTEAFF.